This record concerns one TCR beta chain sequence. These data come from a study of T cell changes during pregnancy in multiple sclerosis. CDR1 SGHRS and CDR2 YFSETQ come from the germline V gene. Losses at the gene ends were 2 bases for V and 1 base for J; bases not matched to a gene: 9. There are 17 residues in the CDR3. Measured with immunoSEQ multiplex PCR; TCRdb has only the in-frame clones, and not every one. This table holds about 40,000 clones, around nine tenths found once. This receptor was identified in a female donor with multiple sclerosis, enrolled in a pregnancy study. The chain has TRBV5-1 and TRBJ2-1; 7 bases line up with TRBD2. The sequencing here drew on peripheral blood, taken before pregnancy. The CDR3 loop reads CASSFHSGMDSYNEQFF. Written as DNA, the CDR3 is TGCGCCAGCAGCTTTCACAGCGGGATGGATTCCTACAATGAGCAGTTCTTC.